This record looks at one T cell receptor (beta chain) sequence and its context. No antigen is known for it. In the PCR, 60 Vbeta and 13 Jbeta primers were used. Clones were sequenced by immunoSEQ multiplex PCR, and TCRdb holds only the in-frame ones, with some missing. Among some 200,000 clones listed, 70% to 80% were seen once. The data originate from a study of cytomegalovirus exposure and HLA in healthy donors. Study findings and constraints: With later analysis, a missense DCLRE1C variant became linked to TCR beta V- and J-gene trimming.

The CDR3 loop spans 13 amino acids. The V and J ends lost 5 bases and 6 bases respectively, with 13 bases between them. Germline loops: CDR1 SNHLY, CDR2 FYNNEI. Specimen: PBMCs. This chain uses TRBV2 with TRBJ1-1; D is unclear. The origin of this receptor is a woman aged 45 to 65 in good health and CMV-seronegative. CDR3 amino acids: CASSQRGNSEAFF. As DNA, the CDR3 is TGTGCCAGCAGTCAACGGGGAAACTCTGAAGCTTTCTTT.